This note documents a single TCR beta chain sequence. This sample was taken from a study of blood T cell repertoires in COVID-19. The overall study: Specimens from acute and convalescent COVID-19 originated in the United States, Italy and Spain. The analysed material was cDNA or gDNA that came from T cells, B-cell-depleted T cells, or PBMCs.

The study drew participants aged roughly 18 to 95 years from about two dozen US areas. Participants' reported clinical history set cohort assignment. Produced via immunoSEQ multiplex PCR; TCRdb's table is partial and in-frame only. Counted here are about 180,000 clones, approximately 80% occurring once; the ten biggest clones make up 13% to 15%. There are 18 residues in the CDR3. The ends were cut back, 6 bases at V and 0 bases at J, with 21 bases in the middle. Germline V gene data show CDR1 as ENHRY and CDR2 as SYGVKD. The chain links TRBV10-3 to TRBJ2-1, with D maybe TRBD2 (7 bases). The sequencing input was PBMCs or T cells enriched from blood (not recorded which). This TCR was sampled from a man in his 60s who had been exposed to COVID-19. DNA for the CDR3: TGTGCCATCAGCCGGGACACAACCGGGGGGAGCTCCTACAATGAGCAGTTCTTC. Translation: CAISRDTTGGSSYNEQFF.